The 9 T cell receptor beta chains listed next were all sequenced from one sample in a study of T cell responses to AZD1222 COVID-19 vaccine. The method was immunoSEQ multiplex PCR; TCRdb's version includes in-frame clones alone and lacks a portion of them. The table includes about 140,000 clones, 92% detected once. The sequences come from peripheral blood, collected 28 days after the second AZD1222 dose. The source of these receptors is an adult who received the AZD1222 COVID-19 vaccine.

This rearrangement joins TRBV11-2 to TRBJ1-1; 8 bases line up with TRBD1. The CDR3 contains 14 residues. The J segment lost 2 bases and the V segment lost 3 bases, leaving 2 bases of the junction unmatched. Germline lookup yields CDR1 SGHAT and CDR2 FQNNGV. The CDR3 loop is CASSFPGGNTEAFF. The DNA for the CDR3 is TGTGCCAGCAGCTTCCCAGGGGGCAACACTGAAGCTTTCTTT.

The chain uses TRBV18 and TRBJ1-4; D is perhaps TRBD1 (6 bases). The length of the CDR3 is 14 residues. Germline V gene sequence: CDR1 KGHSH, CDR2 LQKENI. Trimming took off 3 bases at V and 8 bases at J, with 13 bases between the two ends. The CDR3 region is CASSPYRDGEKLFF. The DNA for the CDR3 is TGTGCCAGCTCACCTTACAGGGACGGAGAAAAACTGTTTTTT.

V and J are TRBV4-3 and TRBJ2-1; 10 bases map to TRBD2. The CDR3 spans 16 residues. The junction had 6 bases not matched to a gene; V was cut back by 3 bases and J by 4 bases. Germline V gives CDR1 LGHNA, CDR2 YSLEER. The DNA of the CDR3 is TGCGCCAGCAGCCAGGCTCAGCGGGGGGGTTACAATGAGCAGTTCTTC. Protein sequence: CASSQAQRGGYNEQFF.

The chain combines TRBV10-3 with TRBJ2-4; tentative D call: TRBD2 (6 bases). The V end was cut by 2 bases, the J end by 0 bases, with 17 bases between. The CDR3 is 18 residues long. CDR1 is ENHRY and CDR2 is SYGVKD in the germline V gene. The CDR3 spells CAISEPLGGTKAKNIQYF. Here the CDR3 DNA reads TGTGCCATCAGTGAGCCCCTCGGAGGGACCAAAGCCAAAAACATTCAGTACTTC.

V is TRBV6-2 or TRBV6-3 and J is TRBJ2-5; 8 bases are shared with TRBD2. This CDR3 is 16 amino acids long. Germline V lookup: CDR1 MNHEY, CDR2 SVGEGT. Trimming cost V 4 bases and J 5 bases; bases outside gene matches: 12. As DNA, the CDR3 is TGTGCCAGCAGTTCGCCGCGGGGGGCAGGTTCGGAGACCCAGTACTTC. Encoded protein: CASSSPRGAGSETQYF.

The chain couples TRBV5-1 to TRBJ2-1; TRBD2 might be the D (5 bases). This CDR3 has 18 amino acids. Trimming left V 4 bases short and J 0 bases short, with 20 bases between. In germline, CDR1 is SGHRS, CDR2 YFSETQ. CDR3 in amino acids: CASSPRLSVPSSYNEQFF. In DNA form, the CDR3 reads TGCGCCAGCAGCCCTCGACTAAGCGTGCCTAGCTCCTACAATGAGCAGTTCTTC. The full variable domain, with the rest looked up from reference TRBV5-1 and TRBJ2-1, is KAGVTQTPRYLIKTRGQQVTLSCSPISGHRSVSWYQQTPGQGLQFLFEYFSETQRNKGNFPGRFSGRQFSNSRSEMNVSTLELGDSALYLCASSPRLSVPSSYNEQFFGPGTRLTVL.

The V gene is TRBV9, the J gene TRBJ1-2; tentative D call: TRBD1 (5 bases). The CDR3 has 16 residues. Trimming took 5 bases from V and 8 from J, leaving 25 bases between them. Per the germline V gene, CDR1 is SGDLS and CDR2 is YYNGEE. The chain's CDR3 is CASSDIRGPQGYGYTF. CDR3 DNA sequence: TGTGCCAGCAGTGACATCCGGGGCCCCCAGGGCTACGGCTACACCTTC.

The gene calls are TRBV2 and TRBJ2-3; no clear D gene. Trimming took 7 bases from V and 5 from J, leaving 16 bases between them. The CDR3 has 14 residues. Germline assignment: CDR1 SNHLY and CDR2 FYNNEI. The DNA for the CDR3 is TGTGCCAGCATCCCCCTCGGAGTTAGAGATACGCAGTATTTT. It encodes CASIPLGVRDTQYF.

The chain joins TRBV28 to TRBJ1-1; 11 nucleotides align to TRBD1. This CDR3 is built from 19 residues. The germline V gene has CDR1 MDHEN and CDR2 SYDVKM. Unmatched junction bases numbered 27, after V lost 7 bases and J lost 11 bases. The CDR3, as DNA: TGTGCCAGCAAACGGGACCCCAGGACAGGGGGCGTTCTCCCCCCCCGGGCTTTCTTT. Translating it yields CASKRDPRTGGVLPPRAFF. The full variable domain, completed using reference TRBV28 and TRBJ1-1, is DVKVTQSSRYLVKRTGEKVFLECVQDMDHENMFWYRQDPGLGLRLIYFSYDVKMKEKGDIPEGYSVSREKKERFSLILESASTNQTSMYLCASKRDPRTGGVLPPRAFFGQGTRLTVV.